This T cell receptor beta chain emerged from a study of Graves' ophthalmopathy and Graves' hyperthyroidism. The authors amplified TCR beta CDR3 regions from RNA transcripts. RT-PCR in the first round used HTBI primers; a second-round multiplex PCR followed. Each CDR3 protein is one row after TCRdb ran MiXCR on the multiplex PCR reads. The sample yields hundreds of thousands of distinct CDR3 sequences, about two fifths seen once. The germline gives CDR1 KGHDR, CDR2 SFDVKD. This CDR3 is 13 amino acids long. Trimming took 4 bases from V and 7 from J, leaving 9 bases between them. The receptor was isolated from an adult man with Graves' ophthalmopathy. The genes are TRBV24-1 and TRBJ1-4; no definite D call. The sample taken for sequencing was peripheral blood. CDR3 sequence reads: CATSESGSEKLFF. The CDR3 DNA reads as TGTGCCACCAGTGAGTCCGGGTCTGAAAAACTGTTTTTT.